This T cell receptor beta chain was sequenced during a study of cytomegalovirus exposure and HLA in healthy donors. The PCR ran on 60 Vbeta and 13 Jbeta primers. Assay used: immunoSEQ multiplex PCR; TCRdb lists only in-frame clones, some missing. The repertoire holds around 100,000 clones, approximately 72% seen once, with roughly 4.3% in the top ten. Looked up from germline, CDR1 is LGHNA and CDR2 is YNFKEQ. V lost 4 bases and J 2 bases, leaving 12 bases between the germline ends. The CDR3 loop spans 15 amino acids. The chain uses TRBV4-2 and TRBJ1-3; maybe TRBD1 (6 bases). This TCR was recovered from a woman in her 40s in good health and CMV-seropositive. Sequenced input: PBMCs. CDR3 in DNA: TGTGCCAGCAGCCGAGGACAGTTGGCTGGAAACACCATATATTTT. It translates to CASSRGQLAGNTIYF.